This T cell receptor beta chain was observed in a study of T cells in tuberculosis. TCRdb keeps only in-frame clones here, not all; method: immunoSEQ multiplex PCR. The sample carries 25,000 to 30,000 clones, 85% to 95% recorded once. The sequence derives from a donor aged 10 to 29 with latent tuberculosis or without tuberculosis infection. The sequencing input was PBMCs.

CDR3 region: CASSWERYNEQFF. DNA for the CDR3: TGTGCCAGCAGCTGGGAGCGCTACAATGAGCAGTTCTTC. The rearrangement joins TRBV5-8 to TRBJ2-1; D is perhaps TRBD2 (5 bases). The CDR3 is 13 residues long. Trimming left V 3 bases short and J 3 bases short, with 7 bases between. Germline V lookup: CDR1 SGHTS, CDR2 YDEGEE. The full variable domain, with the rest looked up from reference TRBV5-8 and TRBJ2-1, is EAGVTQSPTHLIKTRGQQATLRCSPISGHTSVYWYQQALGLGLQFLLWYDEGEERNRGNFPPRFSGRQFPNYSSELNVNALELEDSALYLCASSWERYNEQFFGPGTRLTVL.